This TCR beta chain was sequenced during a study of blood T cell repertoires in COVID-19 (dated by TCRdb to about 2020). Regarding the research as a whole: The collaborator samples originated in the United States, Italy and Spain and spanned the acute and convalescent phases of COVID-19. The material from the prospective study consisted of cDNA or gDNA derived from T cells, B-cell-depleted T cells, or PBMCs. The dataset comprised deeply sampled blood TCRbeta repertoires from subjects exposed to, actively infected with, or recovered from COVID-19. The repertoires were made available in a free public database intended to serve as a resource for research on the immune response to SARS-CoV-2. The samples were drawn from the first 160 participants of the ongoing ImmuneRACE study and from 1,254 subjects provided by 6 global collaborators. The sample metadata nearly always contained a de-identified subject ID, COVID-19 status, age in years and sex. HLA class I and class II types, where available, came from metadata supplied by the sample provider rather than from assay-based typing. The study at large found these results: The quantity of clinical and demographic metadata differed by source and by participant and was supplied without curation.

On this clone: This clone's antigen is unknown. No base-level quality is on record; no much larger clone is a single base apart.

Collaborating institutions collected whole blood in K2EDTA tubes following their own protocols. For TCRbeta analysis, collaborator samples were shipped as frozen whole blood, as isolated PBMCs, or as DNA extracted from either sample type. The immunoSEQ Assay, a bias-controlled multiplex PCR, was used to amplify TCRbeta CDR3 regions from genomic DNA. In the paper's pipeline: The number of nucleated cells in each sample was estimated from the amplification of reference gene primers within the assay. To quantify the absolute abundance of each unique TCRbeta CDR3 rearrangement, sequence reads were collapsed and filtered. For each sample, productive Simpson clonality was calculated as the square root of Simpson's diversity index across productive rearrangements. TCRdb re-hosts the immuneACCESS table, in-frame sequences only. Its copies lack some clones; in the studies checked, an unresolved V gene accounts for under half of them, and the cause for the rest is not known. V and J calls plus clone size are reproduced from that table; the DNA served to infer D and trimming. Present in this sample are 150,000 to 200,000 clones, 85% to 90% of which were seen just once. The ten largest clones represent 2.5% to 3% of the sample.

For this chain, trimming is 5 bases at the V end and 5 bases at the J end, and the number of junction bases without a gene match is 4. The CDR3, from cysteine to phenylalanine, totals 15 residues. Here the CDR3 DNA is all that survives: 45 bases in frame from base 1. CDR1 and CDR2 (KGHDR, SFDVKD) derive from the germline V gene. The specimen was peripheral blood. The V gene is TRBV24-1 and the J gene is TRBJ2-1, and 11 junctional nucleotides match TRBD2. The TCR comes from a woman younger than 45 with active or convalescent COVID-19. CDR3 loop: CATSVTSGRHNEQFF. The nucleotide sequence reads TGTGCCACCAGTGTAACTAGCGGGAGACACAATGAGCAGTTCTTC.